This T cell receptor beta chain was identified in a study of control samples from healthy donors and cancer patients (dated by TCRdb to 2020 to 2022). There are 15 amino acids in the CDR3, from cysteine to phenylalanine inclusive. Only the CDR3 DNA stays, 45 bases, in frame from base 1. V loses 5 bases of germline sequence and J loses 1 base, and the interval between the two ends is 13 bases. CDR1 SSHAT and CDR2 FNYEAQ are derived from the germline V gene (reference sequence). Receptors were amplified or captured by the immunoSEQ multiplex PCR assay. The table was pulled from immuneACCESS by TCRdb, which kept in-frame rearrangements only. Such tables lose some clones; where checked, under half of the loss comes from unresolved V genes, and the rest has no known cause. Here the sample has around 72,000 clones; 84% occur a single time. The ten biggest clones cover roughly 15% of the sample. Notes on this clone: Its antigen is not yet known. Qualities for individual bases were not recorded, and no much larger clone is one base off.

The TCR sequence derives from a middle-aged man in good health. The material sequenced was blood. The sequence is built from TRBV7-7 and TRBJ2-3, with the D segment identity uncertain. This receptor carries the CDR3 CASSPDGHGTDTQYF. The DNA reads TGTGCCAGCAGCCCCGACGGGCATGGCACAGATACGCAGTATTTT.